In this sample, the clone carrying this TCR beta chain turned up many times. Its antigen is not identified. This sample is drawn from a study of T-cell memory formation after mild COVID-19. Study details: TCR clusters were mostly confined to one donor each.

V shed 3 bases and J shed 6 bases, with 10 bases lying between them. The CDR3 runs 13 residues. The germline CDR1 and CDR2 sequences are SGHRS and YFSETQ. Overall study results and limits: For contracting clones, CD4+ ones sat mainly in CM and EM, CD8+ in EMRA. In second-wave clones peaking day 37, SARS-CoV-2 specificity remained unconfirmed. Pre-infection memory held some responding clones, suggesting pre-existing cross-reactive T cells responded.

TCRdb reprocessed the 5' RACE reads via MiXCR and lists one record per CDR3 protein. Among approximately 250,000 distinct CDR3 sequences listed, approximately 15% were seen once. The chain employs TRBV5-1 and TRBJ2-1; D may be TRBD1 (6 bases). This sequence was found in a man between 18 and 29 years old who had mild COVID-19 (a few samples of this study predate the infection). Cell type and time point are not known. Source material: PBMCs or a T cell subset sorted from them (not recorded which). CDR3 DNA sequence: TGCGCCAGCAGCTGGGGGCTGCTCAATGAGCAGTTCTTC. It is translated as CASSWGLLNEQFF.